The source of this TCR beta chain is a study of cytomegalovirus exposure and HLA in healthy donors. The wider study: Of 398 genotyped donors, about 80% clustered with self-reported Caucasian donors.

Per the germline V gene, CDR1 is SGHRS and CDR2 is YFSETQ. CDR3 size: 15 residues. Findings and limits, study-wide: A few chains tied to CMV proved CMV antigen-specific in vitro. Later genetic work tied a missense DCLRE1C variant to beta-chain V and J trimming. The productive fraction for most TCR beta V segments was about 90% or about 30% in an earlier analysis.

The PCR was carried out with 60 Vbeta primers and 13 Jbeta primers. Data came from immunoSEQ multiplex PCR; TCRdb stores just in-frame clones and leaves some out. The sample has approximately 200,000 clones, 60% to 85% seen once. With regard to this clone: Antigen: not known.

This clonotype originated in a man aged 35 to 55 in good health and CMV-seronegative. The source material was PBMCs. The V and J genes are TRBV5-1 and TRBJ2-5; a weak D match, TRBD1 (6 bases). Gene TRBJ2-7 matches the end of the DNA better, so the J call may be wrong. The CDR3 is CASSGGRITADEQYF. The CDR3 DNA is TGCGCCAGCAGCGGGGGCAGAATTACGGCGGACGAGCAGTACTTC.